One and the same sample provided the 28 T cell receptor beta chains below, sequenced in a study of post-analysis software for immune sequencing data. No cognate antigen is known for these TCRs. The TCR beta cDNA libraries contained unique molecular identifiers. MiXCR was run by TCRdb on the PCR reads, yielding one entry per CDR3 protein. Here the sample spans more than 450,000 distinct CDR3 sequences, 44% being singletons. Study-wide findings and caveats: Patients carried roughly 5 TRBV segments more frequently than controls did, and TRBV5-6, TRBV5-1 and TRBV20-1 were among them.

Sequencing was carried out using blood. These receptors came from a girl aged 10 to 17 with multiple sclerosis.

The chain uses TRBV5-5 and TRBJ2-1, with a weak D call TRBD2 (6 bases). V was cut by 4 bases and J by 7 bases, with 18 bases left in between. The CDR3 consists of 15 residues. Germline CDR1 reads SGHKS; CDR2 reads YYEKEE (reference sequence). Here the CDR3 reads CASSPADGSVNEQFF. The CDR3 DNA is TGTGCCAGCAGCCCAGCGGACGGGAGCGTGAATGAGCAGTTCTTC.

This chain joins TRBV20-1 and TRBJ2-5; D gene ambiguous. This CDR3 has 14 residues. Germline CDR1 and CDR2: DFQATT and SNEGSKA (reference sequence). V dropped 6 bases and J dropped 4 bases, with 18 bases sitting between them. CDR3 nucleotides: TGCAGTGCCCACGGCGCTTTTCAGAGAGAGACCCAGTACTTC. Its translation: CSAHGAFQRETQYF.

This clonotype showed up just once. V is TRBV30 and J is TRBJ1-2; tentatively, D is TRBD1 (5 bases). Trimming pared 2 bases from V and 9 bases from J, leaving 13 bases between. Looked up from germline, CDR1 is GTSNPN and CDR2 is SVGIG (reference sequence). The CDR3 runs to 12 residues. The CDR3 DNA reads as TGTGCCTGGAGTATGGGGCAGGGACGCTACACCTTC. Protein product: CAWSMGQGRYTF.

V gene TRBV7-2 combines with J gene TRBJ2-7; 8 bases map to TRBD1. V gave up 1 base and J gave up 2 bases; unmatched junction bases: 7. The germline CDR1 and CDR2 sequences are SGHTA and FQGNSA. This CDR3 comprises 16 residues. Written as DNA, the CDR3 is TGTGCCAGCAGCTTAGTTTTGGGCAGGGGGCCCTACGAGCAGTACTTC. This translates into CASSLVLGRGPYEQYF.

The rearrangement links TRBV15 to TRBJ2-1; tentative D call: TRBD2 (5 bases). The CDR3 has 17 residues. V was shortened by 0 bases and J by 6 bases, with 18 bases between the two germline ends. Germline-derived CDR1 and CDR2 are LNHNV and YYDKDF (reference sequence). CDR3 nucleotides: TGTGCCACCAGCAGAGATCCCCCTTCCTCAGCGGCCAATGAGCAGTTCTTC. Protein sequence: CATSRDPPSSAANEQFF.

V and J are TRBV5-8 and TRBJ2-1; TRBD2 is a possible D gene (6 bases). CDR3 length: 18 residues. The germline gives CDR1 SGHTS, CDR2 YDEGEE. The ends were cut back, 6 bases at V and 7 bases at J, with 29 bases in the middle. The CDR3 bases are TGTGCCAGCACCCCCGGGGTAGCGGAGGTCTTCCGGGGTAATGAGCAGTTCTTC. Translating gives CASTPGVAEVFRGNEQFF.

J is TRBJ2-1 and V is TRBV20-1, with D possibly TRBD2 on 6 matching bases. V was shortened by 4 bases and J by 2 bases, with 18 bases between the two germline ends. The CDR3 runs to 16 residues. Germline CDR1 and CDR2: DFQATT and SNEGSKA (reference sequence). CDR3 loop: CSATDSGRGTYNEQFF. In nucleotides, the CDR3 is TGCAGTGCTACTGATAGCGGACGAGGGACCTACAATGAGCAGTTCTTC.

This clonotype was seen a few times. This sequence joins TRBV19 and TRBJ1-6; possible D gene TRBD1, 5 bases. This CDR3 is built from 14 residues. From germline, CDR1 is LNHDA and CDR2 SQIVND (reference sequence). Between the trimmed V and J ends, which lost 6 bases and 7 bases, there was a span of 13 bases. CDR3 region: CASRPGSRNSPLHF. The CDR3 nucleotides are TGTGCCAGTAGACCAGGGTCAAGGAATTCACCCCTCCACTTT.

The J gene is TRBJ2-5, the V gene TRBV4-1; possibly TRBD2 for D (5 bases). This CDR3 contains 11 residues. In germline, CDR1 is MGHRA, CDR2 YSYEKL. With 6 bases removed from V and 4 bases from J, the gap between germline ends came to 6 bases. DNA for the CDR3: TGCGCCAGCAGGGGGAGAGAGACCCAGTACTTC. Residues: CASRGRETQYF.

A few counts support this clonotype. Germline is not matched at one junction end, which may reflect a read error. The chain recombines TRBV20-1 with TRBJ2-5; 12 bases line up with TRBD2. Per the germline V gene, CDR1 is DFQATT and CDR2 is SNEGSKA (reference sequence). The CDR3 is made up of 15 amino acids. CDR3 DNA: TGCAGTGCTAGACGACTAGCGGGGGACCAGGAGACCCAGTACTTC. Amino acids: CSARRLAGDQETQYF.

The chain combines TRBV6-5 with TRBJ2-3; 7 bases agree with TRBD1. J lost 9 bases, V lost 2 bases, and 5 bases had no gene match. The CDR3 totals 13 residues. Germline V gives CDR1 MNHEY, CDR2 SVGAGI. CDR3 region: CASSYTGQVTQYF. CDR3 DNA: TGTGCCAGCAGTTACACCGGACAGGTAACGCAGTATTTT.

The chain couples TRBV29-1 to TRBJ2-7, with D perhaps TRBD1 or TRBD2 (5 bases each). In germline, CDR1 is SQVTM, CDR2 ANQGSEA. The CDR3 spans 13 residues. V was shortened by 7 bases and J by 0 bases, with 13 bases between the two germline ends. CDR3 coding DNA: TGCAGCGCCGAAGGGACGGACTCCTACGAGCAGTACTTC. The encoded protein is CSAEGTDSYEQYF.

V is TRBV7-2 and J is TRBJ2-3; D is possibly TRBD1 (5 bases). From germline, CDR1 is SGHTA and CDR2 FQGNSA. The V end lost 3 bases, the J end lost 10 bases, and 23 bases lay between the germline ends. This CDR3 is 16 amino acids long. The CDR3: CASSFYTVGLVAAQYF. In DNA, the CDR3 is TGTGCCAGCAGCTTTTACACAGTGGGGCTCGTTGCTGCGCAGTATTTT.

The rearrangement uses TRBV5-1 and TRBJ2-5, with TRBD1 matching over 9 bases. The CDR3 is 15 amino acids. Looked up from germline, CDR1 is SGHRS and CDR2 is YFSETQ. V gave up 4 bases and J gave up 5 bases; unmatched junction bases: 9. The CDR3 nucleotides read TGCGCCAGCAGCACGCGACAGGGGGAAGTGGAGACCCAGTACTTC. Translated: CASSTRQGEVETQYF. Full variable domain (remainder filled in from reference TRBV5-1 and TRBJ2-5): KAGVTQTPRYLIKTRGQQVTLSCSPISGHRSVSWYQQTPGQGLQFLFEYFSETQRNKGNFPGRFSGRQFSNSRSEMNVSTLELGDSALYLCASSTRQGEVETQYFGPGTRLLVL.

In DNA form, the CDR3 reads TGTGCCAGCAGCCCCCAGGGTGGGGGGCCCTACGAGCAGTACTTC. It encodes CASSPQGGGPYEQYF. The J gene is TRBJ2-7, the V gene TRBV7-9; D is tentatively TRBD1 or TRBD2 (6 bases each). The CDR3 extends over 15 amino acids. Looked up from germline, CDR1 is SEHNR and CDR2 is FQNEAQ (reference sequence). The V end was cut by 5 bases, the J end by 2 bases, with 16 bases between.

This CDR3 reads CASSSQGTYGYTF. In nucleotides, the CDR3 is TGTGCCAGCAGCTCACAGGGAACCTATGGCTACACCTTC. The chain uses TRBV12-3 or TRBV12-4 and TRBJ1-2; D might be TRBD1 (6 bases). There are 13 residues in the CDR3. V was clipped by 6 bases and J by 4 bases, with 12 bases between them.

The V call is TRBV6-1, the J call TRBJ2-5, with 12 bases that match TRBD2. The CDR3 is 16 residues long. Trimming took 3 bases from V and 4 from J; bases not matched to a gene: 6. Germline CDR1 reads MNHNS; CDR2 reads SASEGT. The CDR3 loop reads CASSEGILAGGETQYF. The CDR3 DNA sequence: TGTGCCAGCAGTGAGGGTATACTAGCGGGGGGAGAGACCCAGTACTTC.

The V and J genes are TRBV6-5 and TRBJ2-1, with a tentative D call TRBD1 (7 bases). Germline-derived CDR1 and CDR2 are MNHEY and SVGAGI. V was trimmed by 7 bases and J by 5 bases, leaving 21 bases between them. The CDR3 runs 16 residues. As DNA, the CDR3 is TGTGCCAGCAACTTTAAAGTGCCCAGGGGGGACAATGAGCAGTTCTTC. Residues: CASNFKVPRGDNEQFF.

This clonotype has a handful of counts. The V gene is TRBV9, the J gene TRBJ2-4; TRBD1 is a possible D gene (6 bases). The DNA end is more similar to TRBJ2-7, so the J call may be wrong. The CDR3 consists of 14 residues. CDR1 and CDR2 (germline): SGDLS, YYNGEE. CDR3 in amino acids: CASSAKQGLGEQYF. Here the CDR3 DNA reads TGTGCCAGCAGCGCAAAACAGGGTCTGGGCGAGCAGTACTTC.

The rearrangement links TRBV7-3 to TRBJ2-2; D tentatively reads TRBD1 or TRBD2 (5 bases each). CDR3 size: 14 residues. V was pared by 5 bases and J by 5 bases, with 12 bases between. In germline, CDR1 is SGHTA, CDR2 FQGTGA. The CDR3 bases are TGTGCCAGCAGCAGGGACCTTTCGACCGGGGAGCTGTTTTTT. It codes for CASSRDLSTGELFF.

The CDR3 bases are TGTGCCAGCAGGGGGTACTATGAGCAGTTCTTC. This codes for CASRGYYEQFF. The chain has TRBV12-3 or TRBV12-4 and TRBJ2-1; D is unresolved. V dropped 6 bases and J dropped 8 bases, with 8 bases sitting between them. The CDR3 loop spans 11 amino acids.

The DNA of the CDR3 is TGTGCCATCAGTGACCCTGTAGTGGCCAACGTCCTGACTTTC. Residues: CAISDPVVANVLTF. The V gene is TRBV10-3, the J gene TRBJ2-6, with unresolved D. Per the germline V gene, CDR1 is ENHRY and CDR2 is SYGVKD. The V end lost 3 bases, the J end lost 6 bases, and 9 bases lay between the germline ends. This CDR3 comprises 14 residues.

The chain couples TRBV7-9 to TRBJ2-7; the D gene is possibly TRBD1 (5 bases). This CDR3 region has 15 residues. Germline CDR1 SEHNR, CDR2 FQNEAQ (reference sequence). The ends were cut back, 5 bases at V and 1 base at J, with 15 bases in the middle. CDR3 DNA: TGTGCCAGCAGCCCTCGACAGTCTTATTCCTACGAGCAGTACTTC. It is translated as CASSPRQSYSYEQYF.

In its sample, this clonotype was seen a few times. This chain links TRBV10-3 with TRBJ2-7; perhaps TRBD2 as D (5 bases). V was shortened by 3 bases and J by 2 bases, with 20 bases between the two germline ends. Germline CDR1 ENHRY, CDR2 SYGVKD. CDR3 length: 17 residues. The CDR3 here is CAISDQHGLLNTYEQYF. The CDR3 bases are TGTGCCATCAGTGACCAGCACGGACTTCTGAACACCTACGAGCAGTACTTC.

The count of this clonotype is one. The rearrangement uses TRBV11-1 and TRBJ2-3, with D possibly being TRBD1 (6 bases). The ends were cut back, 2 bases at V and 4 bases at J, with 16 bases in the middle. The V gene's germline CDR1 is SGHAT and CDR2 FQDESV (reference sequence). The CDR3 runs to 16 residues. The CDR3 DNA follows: TGTGCCAGCAGCTTATTGGGGGCAATTCCTCCAGATACGCAGTATTTT. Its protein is CASSLLGAIPPDTQYF.

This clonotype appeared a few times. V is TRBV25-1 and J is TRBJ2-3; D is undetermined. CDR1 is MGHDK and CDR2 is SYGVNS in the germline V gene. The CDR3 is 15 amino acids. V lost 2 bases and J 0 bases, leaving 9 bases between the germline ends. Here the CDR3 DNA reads TGTGCCAGCAGTGAACTAGGGTTCAGCACAGATACGCAGTATTTT. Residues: CASSELGFSTDTQYF.

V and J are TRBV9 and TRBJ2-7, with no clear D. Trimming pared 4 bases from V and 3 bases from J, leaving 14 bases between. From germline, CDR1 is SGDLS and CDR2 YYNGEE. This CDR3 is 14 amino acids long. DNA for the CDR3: TGTGCCAGCAGCTCTATTGACCTTAACTACGAGCAGTACTTC. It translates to CASSSIDLNYEQYF.

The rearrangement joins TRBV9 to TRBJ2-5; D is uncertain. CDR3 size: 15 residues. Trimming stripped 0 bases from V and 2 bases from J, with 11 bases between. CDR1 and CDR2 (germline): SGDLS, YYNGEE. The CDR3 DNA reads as TGTGCCAGCAGCGTAGGTGGACCTTTACAAGAGACCCAGTACTTC. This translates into CASSVGGPLQETQYF.